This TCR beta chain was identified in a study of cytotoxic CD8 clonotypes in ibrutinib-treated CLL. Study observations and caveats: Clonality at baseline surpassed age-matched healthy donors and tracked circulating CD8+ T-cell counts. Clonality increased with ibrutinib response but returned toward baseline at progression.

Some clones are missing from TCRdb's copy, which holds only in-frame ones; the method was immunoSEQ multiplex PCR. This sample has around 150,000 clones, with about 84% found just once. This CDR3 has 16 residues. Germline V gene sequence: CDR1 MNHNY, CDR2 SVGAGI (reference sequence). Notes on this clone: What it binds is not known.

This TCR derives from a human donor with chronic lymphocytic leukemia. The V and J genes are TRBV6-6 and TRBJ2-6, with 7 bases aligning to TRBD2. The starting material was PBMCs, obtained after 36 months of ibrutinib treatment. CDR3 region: CGVKASGYSGANVLTF. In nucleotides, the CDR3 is TGTGGAGTTAAAGCTAGCGGATACTCTGGGGCCAACGTCCTGACTTTC.